Following are 30 T cell receptor beta chains from one sample sequenced in a study of T cell clonality in common variable immunodeficiency. Notes on the study in general: Fewer deletions and N-nucleotide insertions were reportedly seen in common variable immunodeficiency TCR beta sequences.

Their antigens remain unidentified. Data came from immunoSEQ multiplex PCR; TCRdb stores just in-frame clones and leaves some out. The record shows over 20,000 clones for this sample, with no singletons present. Material for sequencing was peripheral blood mononuclear cells. The receptors come from a human donor with common variable immunodeficiency.

This clone turned up a few times. The junction shows a germline mismatch at one end, possibly a read error. The CDR3 region is CASTHLGGVYSKQPQHF. The sequenced part of the CDR3 DNA is TGTGCCAGTACACACCTGGGCGGGGTCTATAGCAAGCAGCCC. This chain links TRBV19 with TRBJ1-5; no definite D call. The DNA ends 3 residues before the CDR3 does, and the rest of the CDR3 is filled in from the germline J gene. Germline CDR1 and CDR2: LNHDA and SQIVND (reference sequence). This CDR3 comprises 17 residues. The full variable domain, rest sourced from reference TRBV19 and TRBJ1-5, is DGGITQSPKYLFRKEGQNVTLSCEQNLNHDAMYWYRQDPGQGLRLIYYSQIVNDFQKGDIAEGYSVSREKKESFPLTVTSAQKNPTAFYLCASTHLGGVYSKQPQHFGDGTRLSIL.

This clone has just a few counts. The observed sequence ends 3 residues before the CDR3 terminus, with the missing tail filled in from the germline J gene. The V and J genes are TRBV20-1 and TRBJ2-1; 10 positions agree with TRBD2. The V segment lost 0 bases and the J segment 3 bases; nucleotides outside the gene matches: 14. Per germline, CDR1 DFQATT and CDR2 SNEGSKA (reference sequence). This CDR3 spans 19 amino acids. The CDR3 is CSARDLAGVGRRLYNEQFF. The part of the CDR3 DNA that was read is TGCAGTGCTAGAGATCTAGCGGGAGTTGGTCGCCGGCTCTACAATGAG.

About this clone: The observed sequence ends 3 residues before the CDR3 terminus, with the missing tail filled in from the germline J gene. The chain combines TRBV18 with TRBJ2-7; perhaps D is TRBD1 or TRBD2 (5 bases each). The CDR3 contains 18 residues. Trimming left V 8 bases short and J 0 bases short, with 26 bases between. Germline-derived CDR1 and CDR2 are KGHSH and LQKENI. The CDR3 bases that were read are TGTGCCAGCCGCCAAGGGGTACGAGGGCGTGGGAGCTCCTACGAG. Protein: CASRQGVRGRGSSYE. From start to end, the CDR3 is CASRQGVRGRGSSYEQYF.

This clone was observed a handful of times. The read is 3 residues too short to cover the CDR3 end, so that end is filled in from the germline J gene. The chain recombines TRBV18 with TRBJ2-7, with 15 bases fitting TRBD2. The germline V gene has CDR1 KGHSH and CDR2 LQKENI. V was clipped by 3 bases and J by 6 bases; unmatched bases: 9. This CDR3 contains 17 residues. This chain's CDR3 is CASSPGGGLAGGGEQYF. CDR3 DNA, as far as it was read: TGTGCCAGCTCACCCGGGGGGGGACTAGCGGGAGGAGGCGAG.

In this sample, this clone turned up many times. The CDR3 is cut off 3 residues early in the read; its end comes from the germline J gene. V is TRBV20-1 and J is TRBJ2-3, with 8 positions matching TRBD2. The V and J ends lost 3 bases and 3 bases, in that order; junction bases with no gene match: 8. Per germline, CDR1 DFQATT and CDR2 SNEGSKA (reference sequence). This CDR3 comprises 15 residues. The CDR3: CSASRSGSSTDTQYF. The DNA read from the CDR3 is TGCAGTGCTAGCAGGAGCGGGAGTTCAACAGATACG.

A remark on this clone: The read halts 3 residues ahead of the CDR3 end, with the missing end drawn from the germline J gene. The chain recombines TRBV7-9 with TRBJ2-3; TRBD2 matches at 7 bases. This CDR3 is built from 15 residues. J was trimmed by 6 bases and V by 6 bases; bases with no gene match: 12. The germline V gene encodes CDR1 SEHNR and CDR2 FQNEAQ (reference sequence). Partial CDR3 DNA: TGTGCCAGCAGACCCGCCGGGACTAACAAGGATACG. This encodes CASRPAGTNKDT. The complete CDR3 protein is CASRPAGTNKDTQYF. The full variable domain, in which reference TRBV7-9 and TRBJ2-3 provide the parts outside the CDR3, is DTGVSQNPRHKITKRGQNVTFRCDPISEHNRLYWYRQTLGQGPEFLTYFQNEAQLEKSRLLSDRFSAERPKGSFSTLEIQRTEQGDSAMYLCASRPAGTNKDTQYFGPGTRLTVL.

Note on this clone: The read ends 3 residues shy of where the CDR3 ends; the end is completed using the germline J gene. The chain has TRBV19 and TRBJ1-2, with D maybe TRBD1 (5 bases). CDR1 is LNHDA and CDR2 is SQIVND in the germline V gene (reference sequence). This CDR3 region has 12 residues. The DNA read from the CDR3 is TGTGCCAGTAGTAAGACAGCTTTGGGC. Translating it yields CASSKTALG. The entire CDR3 sequence reads CASSKTALGYTF.

For this clone: The read terminates 3 residues before the CDR3 end, so the remaining end is supplied by the germline J gene. The rearrangement links TRBV30 to TRBJ1-4, with D unclear. This CDR3 spans 15 amino acids. Germline V CDR1 and CDR2: GTSNPN, SVGIG (reference sequence). With 0 bases removed from V and 0 bases from J, the gap between germline ends came to 8 bases. The CDR3 bases that were read are TGTGCCTGGAGTGTATACAGAACAACTAATGAAAAA. Translated, it gives CAWSVYRTTNEK. The entire CDR3 protein reads CAWSVYRTTNEKLFF. Combining the CDR3 with reference TRBV30 and TRBJ1-4 gives the whole variable domain SQTIHQWPATLVQPVGSPLSLECTVEGTSNPNLYWYRQAAGRGLQLLFYSVGIGQISSEVPQNLSASRPQDRQFILSSKKLLLSDSGFYLCAWSVYRTTNEKLFFGSGTQLSVL.

Concerning this clone: The CDR3 end lies 3 residues beyond the end of the read and is filled in from the germline J gene. This chain uses TRBV19 with TRBJ2-2, with 12 bases identical to TRBD2. The CDR3 is made up of 17 amino acids. V lost 5 bases to trimming and J lost 7 bases; unmatched junction nucleotides: 11. CDR1 LNHDA and CDR2 SQIVND come from the germline V gene (reference sequence). The CDR3 bases that were read are TGTGCCAGTAGTTTCTCTAGCGGGAGGGCGGTGGTCGGGGAG. Translation gives CASSFSSGRAVVGE. The whole CDR3 is CASSFSSGRAVVGELFF.

This clone has just a few counts. The read is 3 residues too short to cover the CDR3 end, so that end is filled in from the germline J gene. The chain has TRBV19 and TRBJ2-2; no clear D gene. Trimming took 3 bases from V and 3 from J, leaving 8 bases between them. CDR1 is LNHDA, CDR2 SQIVND, per germline (reference sequence). This CDR3 spans 14 amino acids. CDR3 bases read: TGTGCCAGTAGTATCGACTCTGACACCGGGGAG. It codes for CASSIDSDTGE. The entire CDR3 reads CASSIDSDTGELFF.

This clone was picked up a small number of times. The sequence runs out 3 residues before the end of the CDR3; the remainder is reconstructed from the germline J gene. This rearrangement joins TRBV7-6 to TRBJ2-2; 12 nucleotides align to TRBD2. Germline CDR1 reads SGHVS; CDR2 reads FNYEAQ. Losses at the gene ends were 6 bases for V and 6 bases for J; bases not matched to a gene: 8. The CDR3 is 16 residues long. Incomplete CDR3 DNA: TGTGCCAGCAGTTCTGGGACTAGCGGGTCCTCCGGGGAG. It is translated as CASSSGTSGSSGE. In full, the CDR3 is CASSSGTSGSSGELFF.

As regards this clone: The sequenced fragment ends 3 residues before the CDR3 boundary, so the rest is inferred from the germline J gene. The chain is built from TRBV7-8 and TRBJ1-4; a possible D gene is TRBD1 (5 bases). Germline V gives CDR1 SGHVS, CDR2 FQNEAQ. Between the trimmed V and J ends, which lost 1 base and 4 bases, there was a span of 7 bases. The CDR3 runs 14 residues. The sequenced part of the CDR3 DNA is TGTGCCAGCAGCTTAGACAGGAATAATGAAAAA. Protein sequence: CASSLDRNNEK. The CDR3 reads in full as CASSLDRNNEKLFF.

The table lists this clone with a few counts. The read falls 3 residues short of the CDR3 end, and the missing part is taken from the germline J gene. The chain links TRBV7-9 to TRBJ2-5; 7 positions match TRBD2. The CDR3 runs to 13 residues. The V segment lost 6 bases and the J segment 0 bases; nucleotides outside the gene matches: 1. Per germline, CDR1 SEHNR and CDR2 FQNEAQ (reference sequence). The CDR3: CASRGGYQETQYF. CDR3 bases read: TGTGCCAGCAGGGGGGGGTACCAAGAGACC. The whole variable domain, remainder taken from reference TRBV7-9 and TRBJ2-5, is DTGVSQNPRHKITKRGQNVTFRCDPISEHNRLYWYRQTLGQGPEFLTYFQNEAQLEKSRLLSDRFSAERPKGSFSTLEIQRTEQGDSAMYLCASRGGYQETQYFGPGTRLLVL.

This clone was seen at least ten times. Read coverage stops 3 residues before the CDR3 terminus; the germline J gene supplies the remainder. The genes are TRBV2 and TRBJ2-4; D is undetermined. The ends were cut back, 7 bases at V and 0 bases at J, with 10 bases in the middle. This CDR3 comprises 14 residues. Germline-derived CDR1 and CDR2 are SNHLY and FYNNEI. The sequenced part of the CDR3 DNA is TGTGCCAGCAAAGAAGGGTTAGCCAAAAACATT. Amino acid sequence: CASKEGLAKNI. The CDR3 as a whole reads CASKEGLAKNIQYF.

Notes on this clone: The CDR3 is cut off 3 residues early in the read; its end comes from the germline J gene. V usage is TRBV5-1 and J usage is TRBJ2-7; D may be TRBD1 (5 bases). V was shortened by 7 bases and J by 1 base, with 18 bases between the two germline ends. Germline CDR1 SGHRS, CDR2 YFSETQ. This CDR3 spans 15 amino acids. The chain's CDR3 is CASGGRQMGSYEQYF. CDR3 bases read: TGCGCCAGCGGTGGACGACAGATGGGGTCCTACGAG.

This clone has a handful of counts. The read ends 3 residues early relative to the CDR3; the germline J gene fills the gap. The chain has TRBV20-1 and TRBJ2-5; TRBD1 matches at 9 bases. The ends lost 1 base at V and 5 bases at J; junction bases unmatched: 5. The CDR3 has 14 amino acids. Germline V lookup: CDR1 DFQATT, CDR2 SNEGSKA (reference sequence). The sequenced part of the CDR3 DNA is TGCAGTGCTAGAGTTTACAGGGGGCCGGAGACC. It is translated as CSARVYRGPET. From start to end, the CDR3 is CSARVYRGPETQYF.

As to this clone: The read terminates 3 residues before the CDR3 end, so the remaining end is supplied by the germline J gene. This chain uses TRBV6-4 with TRBJ1-6; 7 bases are a match to TRBD1. The CDR3 is 16 residues long. Germline V gene lookup returns CDR1 MRHNA and CDR2 SNTAGT. The ends lost 8 bases at V and 5 bases at J; junction bases unmatched: 12. Incomplete CDR3 DNA: TGTGCCAGCCTTGGTGAAGGGACAGCTAATAATTCACCC. Translated, it gives CASLGEGTANNSP. The full CDR3 reads CASLGEGTANNSPLHF.

This clone showed up just a few times. The observed sequence ends 3 residues before the CDR3 terminus, with the missing tail filled in from the germline J gene. The chain recombines TRBV19 with TRBJ1-2, with D uncertain. This CDR3 spans 14 amino acids. Germline CDR1 reads LNHDA; CDR2 reads SQIVND (reference sequence). Trimming removed 3 bases at V and 2 bases at J, with 10 bases between. CDR3 region: CASSISQSNYGYTF. CDR3 DNA, as far as it was read: TGTGCCAGTAGTATTTCGCAGTCAAACTATGGC.

The part of the CDR3 DNA that was read is TGCAGTGCTAGACTGTCCAGGGGCCAAGAGACC. It yields the protein CSARLSRGQET. The CDR3 reads in full as CSARLSRGQETQYF. The chain combines TRBV20-1 with TRBJ2-5; maybe TRBD1 (6 bases). Coverage ceases 3 residues before the CDR3 finishes, and the germline J gene fills in the end. The length of the CDR3 is 14 residues. The V gene lost 2 bases and the J gene lost 1 base, with 11 bases spanning the gap. Germline loops: CDR1 DFQATT, CDR2 SNEGSKA (reference sequence).

This clone occurred many times. The CDR3 end is not reached by the read, which stops 3 residues before it; the germline J gene fills it in. The rearrangement uses TRBV5-1 and TRBJ2-7; D remains ambiguous. The CDR3 sequence is 13 residues long. Germline V gene data show CDR1 as SGHRS and CDR2 as YFSETQ. V was pared by 0 bases and J by 3 bases, with 7 bases between. The covered CDR3 bases are TGCGCCAGCAGCTTGGGACTCTTCTACGAG. This encodes CASSLGLFYE. The whole CDR3 protein is CASSLGLFYEQYF.

Of note for this clone: The observed sequence ends 3 residues before the CDR3 terminus, with the missing tail filled in from the germline J gene. Other DNA variants within this sample encode the same CDR3. The gene calls are TRBV7-8 and TRBJ2-7; 9 bases fit TRBD1. The V gene end was trimmed by 5 bases and the J gene end by 4 bases; junction bases not matched to a gene: 6. CDR1 is SGHVS, CDR2 FQNEAQ, per germline. The CDR3 spans 14 residues. The CDR3 reads CASSDSGQGYEQYF. The part of the CDR3 DNA that was read is TGTGCCAGCAGCGACTCGGGACAGGGTTACGAG.

This clone came up many times. The read terminates 3 residues before the CDR3 end, so the remaining end is supplied by the germline J gene. This chain links TRBV6-2 or TRBV6-3 with TRBJ2-5, with TRBD1 identical over 11 bases. V shed 2 bases and J 4 bases; nucleotides not matched to a gene: 0. The CDR3 spans 14 residues. Germline-derived CDR1 and CDR2 are MNHEY and SVGEGT. The covered CDR3 bases are TGTGCCAGCAGTTACGGGACAGGGGGAGAGACC. Translated: CASSYGTGGET. The full-length CDR3 reads as CASSYGTGGETQYF.

Regarding this clone: From the germline J gene comes the end of the CDR3, since the read stops 3 residues before it. The chain carries TRBV6-2 or TRBV6-3 and TRBJ2-1, with D perhaps TRBD2 (5 bases). This CDR3 is built from 16 residues. Deletions cut 5 bases from V and 4 bases from J, with 18 bases between. Germline V gives CDR1 MNHEY, CDR2 SVGEGT. The chain's CDR3 is CASSQLAGEWYNEQFF. The DNA read from the CDR3 is TGTGCCAGCAGTCAGCTAGCCGGAGAATGGTACAATGAG.

Only a few counts were recorded for this clone. The CDR3 end is not reached by the read, which stops 3 residues before it; the germline J gene fills it in. J is TRBJ1-1 and V is TRBV6-2 or TRBV6-3; 10 bases fit TRBD1. With 3 bases clipped from V and 1 base from J, the junction kept 8 bases outside the gene matches. Germline V gene sequence: CDR1 MNHEY, CDR2 SVGEGT. The CDR3 spans 17 residues. The part of the CDR3 DNA that was read is TGTGCCAGCAGTTATCCGGGACAGGGGTTTGCGAACACTGAA. Its protein is CASSYPGQGFANTE. The entire CDR3 sequence reads CASSYPGQGFANTEAFF.

Of note for this clone: From the germline J gene comes the end of the CDR3, since the read stops 3 residues before it. The V call is TRBV11-2, the J call TRBJ1-2, with D possibly matching TRBD1 (6 bases). Germline values: CDR1 SGHAT, CDR2 FQNNGV. The CDR3 is 14 residues long. Trimming pared 1 base from V and 3 bases from J, leaving 9 bases between. This CDR3 is CASSLVSGDYGYTF. CDR3 DNA (partial): TGTGCCAGCAGCTTAGTGTCAGGGGACTATGGC.

Of note for this clone: The read stops 3 residues short of the end of the CDR3; the missing end is completed from the germline J gene. V gene TRBV11-3 combines with J gene TRBJ2-5; D is perhaps TRBD2 (7 bases). Trimming shortened V by 1 base and J by 5 bases, and 14 bases separated the two germline ends. This CDR3 comprises 15 residues. Per the germline V gene, CDR1 is SGHNT and CDR2 is YENEEA. The sequenced part of the CDR3 DNA is TGTGCCAGCAGCTTAGTCGGGGGGCCACGGGAGACC. It encodes CASSLVGGPRET. The entire CDR3 is CASSLVGGPRETQYF.

At least ten counts were recorded for this clone. The read ends 3 residues early relative to the CDR3; the germline J gene fills the gap. The chain carries TRBV30 and TRBJ2-7; D possibly corresponds to TRBD2 (5 bases). Germline CDR1 GTSNPN, CDR2 SVGIG (reference sequence). This CDR3 is 14 amino acids long. V lost 1 base to trimming and J lost 4 bases, with 14 bases between them. The CDR3 loop reads CAWSGKERLYEQYF. Partial CDR3 DNA: TGTGCCTGGAGTGGTAAGGAGAGACTATACGAG.

Concerning this clone itself: The read terminates 3 residues ahead of where the CDR3 ends, so the germline J gene completes it. This chain connects TRBV2 to TRBJ2-1; TRBD2 agrees at 7 bases. The CDR3 is 14 amino acids. The germline gives CDR1 SNHLY, CDR2 FYNNEI. The J segment lost 5 bases and the V segment lost 8 bases, leaving 9 bases of the junction unmatched. The CDR3 sequence is CASVWSGDNNEQFF. CDR3 DNA (partial): TGTGCCAGCGTTTGGAGCGGGGATAACAATGAG.

The DNA read from the CDR3 is TGTGCCAGTAGTGTCCACTCCGGGACTAGCGGGGATCGAGATACG. Its protein is CASSVHSGTSGDRDT. In full, the CDR3 reads CASSVHSGTSGDRDTQYF. This sequence joins TRBV19 and TRBJ2-3; 13 positions agree with TRBD2. The read finishes 3 residues shy of the CDR3 end, and the germline J gene is used to complete it. The length of the CDR3 is 18 residues. With 5 bases clipped from V and 5 bases from J, the junction kept 13 bases outside the gene matches. CDR1 and CDR2 (germline): LNHDA, SQIVND (reference sequence).

As for this clone: With the read ending 3 residues before the CDR3 end, the germline J gene is used to fill in that end. The chain has TRBV19 and TRBJ2-2, with 7 bases lining up with TRBD1. The germline V gene has CDR1 LNHDA and CDR2 SQIVND (reference sequence). The CDR3 totals 15 residues. V dropped 3 bases and J dropped 1; count of bases not matched to a gene: 2. The CDR3 bases that were read are TGTGCCAGTAGTATGTACAGGGGGAACACCGGGGAG. Translation gives CASSMYRGNTGE. The CDR3 as a whole reads CASSMYRGNTGELFF.